The 15 T cell receptor beta chains below were found in one sample sequenced in a study of blood T cells in healthy people across ages. A sample-barcoded 5' primer and a J-beta primer mix were used in a second PCR of roughly 6 to 11 cycles. TCRdb independently ran MiXCR on the 5' RACE reads; one entry per CDR3 protein. The table has more than 1.4 million distinct CDR3 sequences, 42% seen once. Sequencing input: blood. The receptors here all came from a woman aged 18-30 years in good health.

V and J are TRBV9 and TRBJ2-7; 10 bases fit TRBD1. CDR1 and CDR2 from the germline V gene are SGDLS and YYNGEE. The CDR3 runs to 16 residues. The junction had 11 bases not matched to a gene; V was cut back by 1 base and J by 7 bases. CDR3 sequence: CASSVTGTGAYNEQYF. CDR3 coding DNA: TGTGCCAGCAGCGTAACAGGGACAGGGGCCTACAATGAGCAGTACTTC.

V usage is TRBV30 and J usage is TRBJ2-1, with 13 bases aligning to TRBD2. The CDR3 totals 15 residues. V was pared by 0 bases and J by 9 bases, with 5 bases of the junction left unmatched. CDR1 is GTSNPN and CDR2 is SVGIG in the germline V gene (reference sequence). Written as DNA, the CDR3 is TGTGCCTGGAGTGTAACTAGCGGGAGGGCCGTTGAGCAGTTCTTC. This codes for CAWSVTSGRAVEQFF.

The chain recombines TRBV20-1 with TRBJ2-1; 7 bases are a match to TRBD2. V dropped 1 base and J dropped 1; count of bases not matched to a gene: 7. CDR1 DFQATT and CDR2 SNEGSKA come from the germline V gene (reference sequence). The CDR3 contains 16 residues. The CDR3 DNA sequence: TGCAGTGCTAGAGGGGGAGGGGCGAAGTCCTACAATGAGCAGTTCTTC. Residues: CSARGGGAKSYNEQFF.

The V gene is TRBV21-1, the J gene TRBJ1-6; TRBD1 is the table's D call and was not checked against the DNA. TRBV21-1 constitutes a pseudogene. The CDR3 consists of 17 residues. This CDR3 reads CASSKGTGLGYNSPLHF. DNA for the CDR3: TGTGCCAGCAGCAAAGGAACAGGGTTGGGATATAATTCACCCCTCCACTTT.

In its sample, this clonotype was seen a few times. This chain connects TRBV2 to TRBJ2-1, with D perhaps TRBD1 (5 bases). CDR3 length: 13 amino acids. Germline V gene data show CDR1 as SNHLY and CDR2 as FYNNEI. V was pared by 7 bases and J by 4 bases, with 11 bases between. The CDR3 DNA reads as TGTGCCAGCACCAAGACAGAATACAATGAGCAGTTCTTC. Protein product: CASTKTEYNEQFF.

The V call is TRBV20-1, the J call TRBJ2-7, with 9 bases that match TRBD2. The V gene's germline CDR1 is DFQATT and CDR2 SNEGSKA (reference sequence). V dropped 2 bases and J dropped 1; count of bases not matched to a gene: 3. CDR3 size: 14 residues. This chain's CDR3 is CSARSSGTSYEQYF. For the CDR3, the DNA is TGCAGTGCTAGATCTAGCGGGACTTCCTACGAGCAGTACTTC.

The table lists this clonotype with a few counts. The rearrangement uses TRBV6-2 or TRBV6-3 and TRBJ2-3; TRBD2 agrees at 10 bases. Germline CDR1 and CDR2: MNHEY and SVGEGT. The CDR3 covers 15 residues. With V trimmed by 6 bases and J by 2 bases, 5 bases remained unmatched. This CDR3 reads CASSQLAGNTDTQYF. CDR3 DNA sequence: TGTGCCAGCAGCCAACTAGCGGGGAACACAGATACGCAGTATTTT.

In this sample, this clonotype turned up a few times. This sequence joins TRBV2 and TRBJ1-1; 8 nucleotides match TRBD1. Trimming removed 4 bases from V and 4 bases from J; junction bases left unmatched: 2. The CDR3 is 13 amino acids. The germline CDR1 and CDR2 sequences are SNHLY and FYNNEI. This chain's CDR3 is CASSVTGVTEAFF. The CDR3 DNA reads TGTGCCAGCAGTGTGACAGGGGTCACTGAAGCTTTCTTT. The whole variable domain, filled in from reference TRBV2 and TRBJ1-1, reads EPEVTQTPSHQVTQMGQEVILRCVPISNHLYFYWYRQILGQKVEFLVSFYNNEISEKSEIFDDQFSVERPDGSNFTLKIRSTKLEDSAMYFCASSVTGVTEAFFGQGTRLTVV.

The genes are TRBV29-1 and TRBJ2-1, with 10 bases lining up with TRBD2. The CDR3 loop spans 14 amino acids. V gave up 3 bases and J gave up 8 bases; unmatched junction bases: 7. CDR1 and CDR2 from the germline V gene are SQVTM and ANQGSEA. This chain's CDR3 is CSVDSSGRAHEQFF. In DNA, the CDR3 is TGCAGCGTTGATTCCAGCGGGAGGGCTCATGAGCAGTTCTTC.

V and J are TRBV27 and TRBJ2-7, with a possible D match to TRBD2 (6 bases). V lost 3 bases and J lost 2, with 14 bases in between. The CDR3 is 15 residues long. Germline V gene lookup returns CDR1 MNHEY and CDR2 SMNVEV (reference sequence). The DNA of the CDR3 is TGTGCCAGCAGTTTGGAGGGTCCGGGGCCCTACGAGCAGTACTTC. This encodes CASSLEGPGPYEQYF.

This clonotype was seen only a few times. This sequence joins TRBV6-2 or TRBV6-3 and TRBJ1-5; D unclear. The CDR3 contains 13 residues. CDR1 and CDR2 (germline): MNHEY, SVGEGT. Trimming shortened V by 5 bases and J by 6 bases, and 11 bases separated the two germline ends. The CDR3 here is CASSPKSSQPQHF. CDR3 DNA sequence: TGTGCCAGCAGTCCGAAGAGTAGTCAGCCCCAGCATTTT.

This clonotype was observed a few times. The gene calls are TRBV20-1 and TRBJ2-7; TRBD1 or TRBD2 may be the D gene (5 bases each). Trimming pared 4 bases from V and 2 bases from J, leaving 12 bases between. This CDR3 region has 13 residues. Germline V gene data show CDR1 as DFQATT and CDR2 as SNEGSKA (reference sequence). This CDR3 is CSANGDGPYEQYF. Here the CDR3 DNA reads TGCAGTGCTAACGGGGACGGCCCCTACGAGCAGTACTTC.

DNA for the CDR3: TGCAGTCCCAGGGGAAGGGATTCCTACGAGCAGTACTTC. It encodes CSPRGRDSYEQYF. The chain recombines TRBV20-1 with TRBJ2-7; D may be TRBD1 (6 bases). Germline CDR1 DFQATT, CDR2 SNEGSKA (reference sequence). The V and J ends lost 8 bases and 1 base respectively, with 15 bases between them. The CDR3 runs to 13 residues.

For the CDR3, the DNA is TGTGCCAGCAGTTACTCTACAGGGGGAATGGGTGGCTACACCTTC. Amino acids: CASSYSTGGMGGYTF. This chain links TRBV6-6 with TRBJ1-2; 8 nucleotides match TRBD1. The V segment lost 0 bases and the J segment 7 bases; nucleotides outside the gene matches: 7. The CDR3 length is 15 residues. Germline CDR1 MNHNY, CDR2 SVGAGI (reference sequence).

The chain is built from TRBV12-3 or TRBV12-4 and TRBJ1-1, with D unclear. V gave up 6 bases and J gave up 0 bases, with 26 bases separating them. CDR3 length: 19 residues. The CDR3 reads CASSPTLRGFGSMNTEAFF. The CDR3 DNA is TGTGCCAGCAGCCCAACTCTCCGCGGGTTCGGGTCAATGAACACTGAAGCTTTCTTT.